This entry describes one T cell receptor beta chain. The sample comes from a study of blood T cell repertoires in COVID-19. CDR1 is SGHTA and CDR2 is FQGNSA in the germline V gene. J was trimmed by 1 base and V by 5 bases; bases with no gene match: 5. CDR3 size: 15 residues. Generated by immunoSEQ multiplex PCR, the TCRdb table keeps only in-frame clones and is missing some. The sample includes more than 85,000 clones, around 74% of them seen just once. The V gene is TRBV7-2, the J gene TRBJ1-1; 9 nucleotides agree with TRBD1. The sequencing input was peripheral blood. The TCR was taken from a woman between 70 and 85 years old with acute or convalescent COVID-19. This chain's CDR3 is CASSLYRGRNTEAFF. In nucleotides, the CDR3 is TGTGCCAGCAGCCTTTACAGGGGGCGGAACACTGAAGCTTTCTTT.